This is a list of T cell receptor beta chains from one sample in a study of blood T cell repertoires in COVID-19. Only in-frame clones appear in the TCRdb table, and some are missing; sequencing was by immunoSEQ multiplex PCR. There are 200,000 to 300,000 clones in the sample; 75% to 85% occur only once, and 2% to 2.5% lies in the top ten. Sequencing was carried out using peripheral blood. The source of these receptors is a middle-aged man who had recovered from COVID-19. Both conserved end residues are part of each CDR3. A D gene is named only where the DNA matches it firmly. Clone size is shown for a subset of rows, as once, few, many or a class of expanded clone.

CDR3 DNA | CDR3 protein | clone size | J gene | V gene | D gene
TGTGCGGCAGGGGCGGGGGCCTCGATGACAGATACGCAGTATTTT | CAAGAGASMTDTQYF | . | TRBJ2-3 | TRBV12-5 | .
TGTGCCAGCAGCCCTACTAGTAGGGAGACCCAGTACTTC | CASSPTSRETQYF | . | TRBJ2-5 | TRBV7-2 | .
TGTGCCAGCAGCCAAGATTCACTCCCGAGTATTAACTATGGCTACACCTTC | CASSQDSLPSINYGYTF | . | TRBJ1-2 | TRBV3-1/TRBV3-2 | .
TGTGCCAGCAGTACAACAGGGCAGGATACTGAAGCTTTCTTT | CASSTTGQDTEAFF | . | TRBJ1-1 | TRBV6-6 | .
TGTGCCAGCAGCCTTGCGGCGTGGCAGGGAGAGACCCAGTACTTC | CASSLAAWQGETQYF | . | TRBJ2-5 | TRBV5-5 | .
TGTGCCAGCAGTTTAAAACTAGCGAGCACAGATACGCAGTATTTT | CASSLKLASTDTQYF | . | TRBJ2-3 | TRBV27 | TRBD2
TGTGCCCGGACCCGGGACAGCAACTATGGCTACACCTTC | CARTRDSNYGYTF | . | TRBJ1-2 | TRBV30 | TRBD1
TGTGCCAGCAGCTTAGCGGCGGCGGGAGTCACAGATACGCAGTATTTT | CASSLAAAGVTDTQYF | . | TRBJ2-3 | TRBV7-9 | TRBD2
TGTGCCAGCAGCTCTCTAGAGGTCTCTGGGGCCAACGTCCTGACTTTC | CASSSLEVSGANVLTF | . | TRBJ2-6 | TRBV7-9 | .
TGCGCCAGCAGCCAGGAAGCTGGACTAGCGGGGGCACAGTTCTTC | CASSQEAGLAGAQFF | . | TRBJ2-1 | TRBV4-3 | TRBD2
TGCAGCGTTTTGGGCCGACGGGAGCTGTTTTTT | CSVLGRRELFF | once | TRBJ2-2 | TRBV29-1 | .
TGTGCCAGCCACCGAAGGGGGACAGGGGGCGAAAAACTGTTTTTT | CASHRRGTGGEKLFF | . | TRBJ1-4 | TRBV7-2 | TRBD1
TGTGCCAGCAGCTTCGCGACAGGGGGTTACAATGAGCAGTTCTTC | CASSFATGGYNEQFF | . | TRBJ2-1 | TRBV5-8 | TRBD1
TGTGCCAGCAGCTTAGGGGGACTAGCGGGGTCCCAGGGGACGCAGTATTTT | CASSLGGLAGSQGTQYF | . | TRBJ2-3 | TRBV7-2 | TRBD2
TGCGCCAGCAGCTTGGGACAGTATGATGAAGCTTTCTTT | CASSLGQYDEAFF | . | TRBJ1-1 | TRBV5-1 | .
TGTGCCAGCAGTTACATTACAGGGGGCACAGATACGCAGTATTTT | CASSYITGGTDTQYF | few | TRBJ2-3 | TRBV6-2/TRBV6-3 | TRBD1
TGTGCCAGCAGCTTAGTCGGCAGGGGGCTCTGGTACACTGAAGCTTTCTTT | CASSLVGRGLWYTEAFF | . | TRBJ1-1 | TRBV11-2 | TRBD1
TGTGCCAGTAACATCCAGCGCCGGCCCAATCAGCCCCAGCATTTT | CASNIQRRPNQPQHF | few | TRBJ1-5 | TRBV19 | .
TGTGCCAGCAGCCAAGTAGCGGGAGCCTCCAATGAGCAGTTCTTC | CASSQVAGASNEQFF | once | TRBJ2-1 | TRBV14 | TRBD2
TGTGCCACCAGCCCCAGGGACAGCTCTATGAACACTGAAGCTTTCTTT | CATSPRDSSMNTEAFF | . | TRBJ1-1 | TRBV15 | TRBD1
TGTGCCAGCAGCCCCCACCTCAGGGGGCCTTCCAAGACCCAGTACTTC | CASSPHLRGPSKTQYF | . | TRBJ2-5 | TRBV7-2 | TRBD1
TGTGCCAGCAGCCCGAGCTCCTACGAGCAGTACTTC | CASSPSSYEQYF | . | TRBJ2-7 | TRBV28 | .
TGTGCCGTGAGGGGGGGCTATGGCTACACCTTC | CAVRGGYGYTF | . | TRBJ1-2 | TRBV28 | .
TGTGCCAGCAGTCCCGACAGGTACAATGAGCAGTTCTTC | CASSPDRYNEQFF | few | TRBJ2-1 | TRBV7-2 | .
TGTGCCAGCAGCCCGTATTTCGATGGCTACACCTTC | CASSPYFDGYTF | . | TRBJ1-2 | TRBV9 | .
TGTGCCAGCAGTCTCCCTTTGGACGGGAGACCTTACTACGAGCAGTACTTC | CASSLPLDGRPYYEQYF | . | TRBJ2-7 | TRBV6-6 | .
TGCAGTGCTAGAGTAAAAGGCTACACCTTC | CSARVKGYTF | . | TRBJ1-2 | TRBV20-1 | .
TGTGCCATCAGTGAGAACAGGGAGGGCACTGAAGCTTTCTTT | CAISENREGTEAFF | few | TRBJ1-1 | TRBV10-3 | .
TGCGCCAGCAGTAGCACAGGGGAGGCTAACTATGGCTACACCTTC | CASSSTGEANYGYTF | . | TRBJ1-2 | TRBV4-3 | TRBD1
TGCAGCGTTGAAGGGACACAGAAACCCTACGAGCAGTACTTC | CSVEGTQKPYEQYF | . | TRBJ2-7 | TRBV29-1 | .
TGTGCCAGCAGCCAACTAGCGGGAGGTATCACCAAAGAGACCCAGTACTTC | CASSQLAGGITKETQYF | . | TRBJ2-5 | TRBV3-1/TRBV3-2 | TRBD2
TGTGCCAGCAGTCCCGGACAGGGCTTGGGCGAGCAGTACTTC | CASSPGQGLGEQYF | . | TRBJ2-7 | TRBV27 | TRBD1
TGTGCCAGCAGCTTAGCTATGGGACTAGCGGTCCCAGATACGCAGTATTTT | CASSLAMGLAVPDTQYF | few | TRBJ2-3 | TRBV11-3 | TRBD2
TGTGCCAGCAGCTTTCTAGGGGCGGACACTGAAGCTTTCTTT | CASSFLGADTEAFF | . | TRBJ1-1 | TRBV5-5 | .
TGTGCCAGTAGAGACGCCGGGACAGGGCTTTTACCCCTCCACTTT | CASRDAGTGLLPLHF | . | TRBJ1-6 | TRBV19 | TRBD1
TGTGCCAGCAATAAAGACAGGGGTGGCACTGAAGCTTTCTTT | CASNKDRGGTEAFF | . | TRBJ1-1 | TRBV6-5 | TRBD1
TGTGCCAGCAGCCCATCGACAGCCTCCTCTGGAAACACCATATATTTT | CASSPSTASSGNTIYF | . | TRBJ1-3 | TRBV7-2 | .
TGCGCCAGCAGCATGACTAGCGGGCCGTCTTCTGAGCAGTTCTTC | CASSMTSGPSSEQFF | . | TRBJ2-1 | TRBV5-1 | TRBD2
TGTGCCAGCAGCTTTCCGGGACAGGGGGCAAACATTCAGTACTTC | CASSFPGQGANIQYF | few | TRBJ2-4 | TRBV7-8 | TRBD1
TGTGCCTCTGCCTTCGAGAGCACAGATACGCAGTATTTT | CASAFESTDTQYF | . | TRBJ2-3 | TRBV27 | .
TGTGCCAGCAGTCCAGGGTTTTACACTGAAGCTTTCTTT | CASSPGFYTEAFF | once | TRBJ1-1 | TRBV12-3/TRBV12-4 | .
TGTGCCAGCAGGTTAGCGGCAAACTCCTACGAGCAGTACTTC | CASRLAANSYEQYF | . | TRBJ2-7 | TRBV2 | .
TGTGCCAGCAGTAAATACTCCGGGACAGAAGAGACCCAGTACTTC | CASSKYSGTEETQYF | . | TRBJ2-5 | TRBV6-5 | TRBD1
TGTGCCAGCAGCGTAGGTGAACAGGGGATACTGTTTTTT | CASSVGEQGILFF | . | TRBJ1-4 | TRBV9 | TRBD1
TGTGCCTGGAGTGAGGGGCCGCTCGGCATACAAGAGACCCAGTACTTC | CAWSEGPLGIQETQYF | once | TRBJ2-5 | TRBV30 | .
TGTGCCAGCAGCGGACAGGCTAGCACAGATACGCAGTATTTT | CASSGQASTDTQYF | . | TRBJ2-3 | TRBV2 | TRBD1
TGTGCCAGCAGTTATAATCGCTACAATGAGCAGTTCTTC | CASSYNRYNEQFF | . | TRBJ2-1 | TRBV6-2/TRBV6-3 | .
TGTGCCAGCAACAGAGAGGCGGGAGGCATCACCGGGGAGCTGTTTTTT | CASNREAGGITGELFF | . | TRBJ2-2 | TRBV9 | TRBD2